The following is a T cell receptor beta chain sequence with its context. This entry is derived from a study of blood T cell repertoires in COVID-19. Looking at the study overall: Spain, Italy and the United States supplied samples that represented acute and convalescent COVID-19. PBMCs, B-cell-depleted T cells, or T cells provided the cDNA or gDNA that made up the material.

Original analysis: Amplification with reference gene primers provided the estimates of nucleated cell counts. Method: immunoSEQ multiplex PCR; TCRdb's copy keeps in-frame clones and lacks some. D and trimming were read from the DNA, whereas the V and J calls and clone size are those reported in that table. The table records fewer than 300,000 clones, about nine tenths of them present only once. This receptor was identified in a man aged 55-75 years who had recovered from COVID-19. Sequencing was performed on peripheral blood.

CDR3 in amino acids: CASSLQEPITSPLHF. As DNA, the CDR3 is TGCGCCAGCAGCTTACAGGAACCTATAACTTCACCCCTCCACTTT. The V gene is TRBV5-1, the J gene TRBJ1-6, with TRBD1 as a possible D gene (5 bases). The CDR3 is made up of 15 amino acids. Trimming removed 2 bases from V and 9 bases from J, with 15 bases in between. CDR1 and CDR2 from the germline V gene are SGHRS and YFSETQ.